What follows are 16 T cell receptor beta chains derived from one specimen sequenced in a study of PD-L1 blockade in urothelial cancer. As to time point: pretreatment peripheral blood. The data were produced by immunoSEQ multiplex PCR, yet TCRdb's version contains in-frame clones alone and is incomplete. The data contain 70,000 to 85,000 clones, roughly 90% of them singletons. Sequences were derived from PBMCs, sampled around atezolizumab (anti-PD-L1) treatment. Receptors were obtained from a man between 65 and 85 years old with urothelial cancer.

The CDR3 region has the DNA TGTGCCAGCAGCCCCGGCTCGGTAGCGGGAGTCTACGAGCAGTACTTC. This sequence encodes CASSPGSVAGVYEQYF. The genes are TRBV14 and TRBJ2-7, with TRBD2 matching over 9 bases. CDR3 length equals 16 residues. V dropped 4 bases and J dropped 3; count of bases not matched to a gene: 10. The germline V gene encodes CDR1 SGHDN and CDR2 FVKESK.

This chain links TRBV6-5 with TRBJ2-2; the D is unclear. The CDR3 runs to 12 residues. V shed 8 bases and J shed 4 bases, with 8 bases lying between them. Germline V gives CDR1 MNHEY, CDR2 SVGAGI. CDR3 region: CASDEVTGELFF. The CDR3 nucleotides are TGTGCCAGCGACGAGGTCACCGGGGAGCTGTTTTTT.

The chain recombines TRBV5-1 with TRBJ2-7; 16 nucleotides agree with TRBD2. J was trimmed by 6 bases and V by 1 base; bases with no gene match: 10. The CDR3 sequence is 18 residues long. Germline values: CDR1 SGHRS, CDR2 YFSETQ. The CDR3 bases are TGCGCCAGCAGCTTGTTAGGGACTAGCGGGAGGGAAAGTTCCGAGCAGTACTTC. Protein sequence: CASSLLGTSGRESSEQYF.

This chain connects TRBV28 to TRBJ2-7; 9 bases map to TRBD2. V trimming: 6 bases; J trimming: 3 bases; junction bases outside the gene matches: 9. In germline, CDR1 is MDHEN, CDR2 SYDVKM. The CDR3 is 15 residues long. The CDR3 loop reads CASSPSGLAVYEQYF. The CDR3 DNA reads TGTGCCAGCAGCCCGTCGGGACTAGCAGTCTACGAGCAGTACTTC. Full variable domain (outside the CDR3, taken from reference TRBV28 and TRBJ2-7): DVKVTQSSRYLVKRTGEKVFLECVQDMDHENMFWYRQDPGLGLRLIYFSYDVKMKEKGDIPEGYSVSREKKERFSLILESASTNQTSMYLCASSPSGLAVYEQYFGPGTRLTVT.

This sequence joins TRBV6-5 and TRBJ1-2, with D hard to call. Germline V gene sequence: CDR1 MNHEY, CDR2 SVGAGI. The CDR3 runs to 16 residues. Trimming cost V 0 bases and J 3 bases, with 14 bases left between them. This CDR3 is CASSYSARVSDYGYTF. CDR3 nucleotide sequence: TGTGCCAGCAGTTACTCAGCCCGAGTTTCGGACTATGGCTACACCTTC.

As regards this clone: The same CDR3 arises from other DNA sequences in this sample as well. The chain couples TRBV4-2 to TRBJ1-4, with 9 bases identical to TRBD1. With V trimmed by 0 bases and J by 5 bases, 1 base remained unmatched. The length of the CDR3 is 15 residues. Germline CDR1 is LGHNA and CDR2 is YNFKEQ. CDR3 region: CASSQEGQGNEKLFF. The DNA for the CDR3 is TGTGCCAGCAGCCAAGAAGGACAGGGGAATGAAAAACTGTTTTTT.

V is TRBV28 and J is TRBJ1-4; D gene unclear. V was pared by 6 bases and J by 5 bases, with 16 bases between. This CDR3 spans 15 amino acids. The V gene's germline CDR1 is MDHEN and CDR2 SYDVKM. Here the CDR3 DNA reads TGTGCCAGCAGGCAAGAGTTGGGCGAGAATGAAAAACTGTTTTTT. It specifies CASRQELGENEKLFF. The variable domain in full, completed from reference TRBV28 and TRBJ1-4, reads DVKVTQSSRYLVKRTGEKVFLECVQDMDHENMFWYRQDPGLGLRLIYFSYDVKMKEKGDIPEGYSVSREKKERFSLILESASTNQTSMYLCASRQELGENEKLFFGSGTQLSVL.

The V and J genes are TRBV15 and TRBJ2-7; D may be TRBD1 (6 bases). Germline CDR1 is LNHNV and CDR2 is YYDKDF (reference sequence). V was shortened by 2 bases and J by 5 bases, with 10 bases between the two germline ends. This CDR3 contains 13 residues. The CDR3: CATSRWTAHEQYF. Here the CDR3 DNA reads TGTGCCACCAGCAGATGGACAGCCCACGAGCAGTACTTC.

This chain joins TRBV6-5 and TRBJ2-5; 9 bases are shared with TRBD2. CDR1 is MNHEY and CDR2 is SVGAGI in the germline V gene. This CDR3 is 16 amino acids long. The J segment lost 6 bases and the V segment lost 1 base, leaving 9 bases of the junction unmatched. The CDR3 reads CASSYFGSGSRKTQYF. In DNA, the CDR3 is TGTGCCAGCAGTTACTTCGGTAGCGGGAGTAGGAAGACCCAGTACTTC.

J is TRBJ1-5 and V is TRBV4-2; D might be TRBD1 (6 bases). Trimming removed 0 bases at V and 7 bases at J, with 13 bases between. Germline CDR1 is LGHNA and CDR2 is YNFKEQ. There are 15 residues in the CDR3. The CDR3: CASSQESQGTQPQHF. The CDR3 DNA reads TGTGCCAGCAGCCAAGAGAGCCAGGGGACGCAGCCCCAGCATTTT.

CDR3 protein: CASSAGTANTGELFF. The CDR3 bases are TGTGCCAGCAGTGCCGGGACAGCGAACACCGGGGAGCTGTTTTTT. The chain employs TRBV6-1 and TRBJ2-2; the match to TRBD1 covers 7 bases. Germline V gene sequence: CDR1 MNHNS, CDR2 SASEGT. This CDR3 spans 15 amino acids. With 4 bases clipped from V and 0 bases from J, the junction kept 2 bases outside the gene matches.

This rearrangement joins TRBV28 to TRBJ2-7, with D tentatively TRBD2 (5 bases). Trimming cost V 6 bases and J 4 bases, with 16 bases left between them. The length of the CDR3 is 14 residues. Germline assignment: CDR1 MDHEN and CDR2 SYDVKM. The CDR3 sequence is CASRDDGIRYEQYF. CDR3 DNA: TGTGCCAGCAGGGACGACGGGATTCGGTACGAGCAGTACTTC.

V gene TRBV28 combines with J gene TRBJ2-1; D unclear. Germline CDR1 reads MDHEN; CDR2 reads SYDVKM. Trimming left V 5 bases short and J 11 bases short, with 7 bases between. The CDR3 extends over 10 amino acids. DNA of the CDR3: TGTGCCAGCAGTAGTCAGAAGCAGTTCTTC. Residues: CASSSQKQFF.

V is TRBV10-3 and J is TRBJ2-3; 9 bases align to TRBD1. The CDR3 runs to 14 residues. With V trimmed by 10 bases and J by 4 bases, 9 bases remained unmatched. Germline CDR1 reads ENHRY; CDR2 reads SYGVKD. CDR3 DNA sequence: TGTGCCACACAGGACAGGGGATCCGCAGATACGCAGTATTTT. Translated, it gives CATQDRGSADTQYF.

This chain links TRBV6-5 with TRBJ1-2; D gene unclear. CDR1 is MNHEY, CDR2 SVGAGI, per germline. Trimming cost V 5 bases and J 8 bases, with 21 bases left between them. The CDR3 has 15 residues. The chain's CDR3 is CASSRSFRQARGYTF. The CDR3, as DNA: TGTGCCAGCAGTAGGTCGTTTCGGCAGGCACGCGGCTACACCTTC.

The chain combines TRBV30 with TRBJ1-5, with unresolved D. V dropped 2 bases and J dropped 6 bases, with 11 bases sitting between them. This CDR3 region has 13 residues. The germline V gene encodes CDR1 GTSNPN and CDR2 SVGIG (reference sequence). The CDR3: CAWSRGLSQPQHF. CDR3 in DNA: TGTGCCTGGAGTCGTGGTTTGAGTCAGCCCCAGCATTTT. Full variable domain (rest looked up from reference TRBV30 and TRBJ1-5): SQTIHQWPATLVQPVGSPLSLECTVEGTSNPNLYWYRQAAGRGLQLLFYSVGIGQISSEVPQNLSASRPQDRQFILSSKKLLLSDSGFYLCAWSRGLSQPQHFGDGTRLSIL.